This record covers a single T cell receptor (beta chain). Its specific antigen is unknown. Base qualities are not at hand, and no much larger clone is one base apart. These data originate in a study of blood T cell repertoires in COVID-19 (TCRdb year 2020). Regarding the study in general: The collaborator samples originated in the United States, Italy and Spain and spanned the acute and convalescent phases of COVID-19. The prospective study material was composed of cDNA or gDNA derived from T cells, B-cell-depleted T cells, or PBMCs. Subjects who had been exposed to COVID-19, were actively infected with it, or had recovered from it provided the deeply sampled blood TCRbeta repertoires that made up the dataset. A freely available public database, intended as a resource for researchers studying the immune response to SARS-CoV-2, is where the repertoires were released. The samples were drawn from the first 160 participants of the ongoing ImmuneRACE study and from roughly 1,300 subjects provided by 6 global collaborators. A de-identified subject ID, COVID-19 status, age in years and sex were almost always included in the sample metadata. Where available, HLA class I and class II types were taken from metadata supplied by the sample provider and were not determined by assay-based typing. What the study reported, not specific to this receptor: How much clinical and demographic metadata was included differed by source and by participant, and the metadata was provided uncurated.

The germline V gene supplies CDR1 MDHEN and CDR2 SYDVKM. The CDR3 holds 15 amino acids from the cysteine to the phenylalanine. Of the read, only the CDR3 DNA is kept; its 45 bases are in frame from base 1. The junction shows trimming of 7 bases on V and 1 base on J, plus 16 bases between the germline ends. TCRbeta CDR3 regions were amplified from genomic DNA using the immunoSEQ Assay, a bias-controlled multiplex PCR. The study's own analysis went as follows. The number of nucleated cells in each sample was estimated by amplification of reference gene primers within the assay. To quantify the absolute abundance of each unique TCRbeta CDR3 rearrangement, sequence reads were collapsed and filtered. Productive Simpson clonality was computed per sample as the square root of Simpson's diversity index over productive rearrangements. Imported from immuneACCESS, the table was reduced by TCRdb to in-frame sequences with V and J called. These copies leave out some clones; in studies compared against another copy, an unresolved V gene accounts for under half, and the cause of the remainder is not known. The V and J calls and clone size were taken over from that table, and D and trimming were inferred from the DNA. Recorded for this sample are 70,000 or so clones; approximately 84% of them occurred a single time. About 13% of the sample is held by the ten biggest clonotypes.

In Seattle, one collaborating source enrolled patients while the infection was active and tracked those patients longitudinally over the course of disease. The collaborating institutions used their own protocols to collect whole blood in K2EDTA tubes. For TCRbeta analysis, collaborators shipped samples as frozen whole blood, isolated PBMCs, or DNA extracted from either of those sample types. The V and J genes are TRBV28 and TRBJ1-1, and perhaps TRBD1 as D gene, on 5 matching bases. Sequences were obtained from peripheral blood. This clonotype originated in a man in his forties or fifties with COVID-19, enrolled during active disease. DNA sequence: TGTGCCAGCAAAAATGGGGGGGTCGGGAACACTGAAGCTTTCTTT. This yields the protein CASKNGGVGNTEAFF.